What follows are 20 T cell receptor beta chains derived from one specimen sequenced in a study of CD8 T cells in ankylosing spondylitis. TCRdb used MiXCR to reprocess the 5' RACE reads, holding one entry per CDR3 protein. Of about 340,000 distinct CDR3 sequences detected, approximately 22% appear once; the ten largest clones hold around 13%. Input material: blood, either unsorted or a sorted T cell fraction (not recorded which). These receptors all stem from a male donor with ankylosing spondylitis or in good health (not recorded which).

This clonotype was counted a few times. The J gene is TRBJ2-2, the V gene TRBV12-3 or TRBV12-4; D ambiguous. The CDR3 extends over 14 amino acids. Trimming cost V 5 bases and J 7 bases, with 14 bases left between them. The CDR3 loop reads CASSPQAPGGELFF. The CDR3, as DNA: TGTGCCAGCAGTCCTCAGGCCCCCGGCGGGGAGCTGTTTTTT.

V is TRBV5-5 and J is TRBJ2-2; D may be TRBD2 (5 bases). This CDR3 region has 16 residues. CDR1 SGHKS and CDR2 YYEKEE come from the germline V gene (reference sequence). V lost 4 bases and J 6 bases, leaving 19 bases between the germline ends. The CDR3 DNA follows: TGTGCCAGCAGCACCAGGAGACGGGGTGGCGCCGGGGAGCTGTTTTTT. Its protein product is CASSTRRRGGAGELFF.

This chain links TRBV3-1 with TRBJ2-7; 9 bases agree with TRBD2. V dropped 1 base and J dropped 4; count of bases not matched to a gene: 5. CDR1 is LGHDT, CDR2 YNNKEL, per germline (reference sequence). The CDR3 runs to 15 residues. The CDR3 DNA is TGTGCCAGCAGCCAAGCGACTAGCGGCTTTTACGAGCAGTACTTC. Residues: CASSQATSGFYEQYF.

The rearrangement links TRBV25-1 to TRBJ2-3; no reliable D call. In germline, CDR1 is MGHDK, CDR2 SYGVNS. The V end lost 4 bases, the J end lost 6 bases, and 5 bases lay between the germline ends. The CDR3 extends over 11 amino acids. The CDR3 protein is CASSAGDTQYF. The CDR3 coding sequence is TGTGCCAGCAGTGCCGGGGATACGCAGTATTTT.

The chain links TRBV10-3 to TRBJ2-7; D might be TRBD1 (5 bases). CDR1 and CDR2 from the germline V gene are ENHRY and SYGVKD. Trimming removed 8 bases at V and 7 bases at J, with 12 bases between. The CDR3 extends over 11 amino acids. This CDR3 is CAIQVAGEQYF. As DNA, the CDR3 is TGTGCCATCCAAGTGGCAGGGGAGCAGTACTTC.

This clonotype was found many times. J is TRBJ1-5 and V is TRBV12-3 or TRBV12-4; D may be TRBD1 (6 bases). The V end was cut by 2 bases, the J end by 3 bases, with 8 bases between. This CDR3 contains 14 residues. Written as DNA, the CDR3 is TGTGCCAGCAGTTTATGGGGGCTCAATCAGCCCCAGCATTTT. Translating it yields CASSLWGLNQPQHF.

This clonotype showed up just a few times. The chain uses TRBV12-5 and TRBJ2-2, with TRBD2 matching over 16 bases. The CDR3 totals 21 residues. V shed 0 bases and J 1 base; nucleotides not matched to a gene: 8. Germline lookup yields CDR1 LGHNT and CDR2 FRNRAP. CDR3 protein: CASGLVLPGLAGGQNTGELFF. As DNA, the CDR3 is TGTGCTAGTGGTTTGGTCCTCCCGGGACTAGCGGGGGGGCAGAACACCGGGGAGCTGTTTTTT.

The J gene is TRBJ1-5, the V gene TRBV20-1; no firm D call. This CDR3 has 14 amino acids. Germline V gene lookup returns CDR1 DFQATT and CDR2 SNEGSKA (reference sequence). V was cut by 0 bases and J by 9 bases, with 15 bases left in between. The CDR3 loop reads CSARDLRVGVPQHF. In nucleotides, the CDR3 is TGCAGTGCTAGAGATCTGAGGGTTGGTGTGCCCCAGCATTTT.

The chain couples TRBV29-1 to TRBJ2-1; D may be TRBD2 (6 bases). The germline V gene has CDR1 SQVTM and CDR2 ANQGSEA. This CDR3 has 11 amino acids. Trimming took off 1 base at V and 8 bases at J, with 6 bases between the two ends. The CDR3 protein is CSVEGGDEQFF. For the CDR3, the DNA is TGCAGCGTTGAAGGGGGGGATGAGCAGTTCTTC.

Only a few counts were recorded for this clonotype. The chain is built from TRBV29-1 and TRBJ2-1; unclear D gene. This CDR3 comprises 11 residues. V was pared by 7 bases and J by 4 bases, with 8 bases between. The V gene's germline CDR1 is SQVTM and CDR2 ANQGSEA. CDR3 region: CSALPYNEQFF. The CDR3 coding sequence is TGCAGCGCGTTACCTTACAATGAGCAGTTCTTC.

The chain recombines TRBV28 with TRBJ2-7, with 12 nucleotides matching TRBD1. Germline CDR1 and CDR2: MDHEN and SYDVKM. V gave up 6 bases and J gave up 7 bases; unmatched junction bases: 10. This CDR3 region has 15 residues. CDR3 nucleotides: TGTGCCAGCAGGCATCCGGGACAGGGGGCATTGGAGCAGTACTTC. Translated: CASRHPGQGALEQYF.

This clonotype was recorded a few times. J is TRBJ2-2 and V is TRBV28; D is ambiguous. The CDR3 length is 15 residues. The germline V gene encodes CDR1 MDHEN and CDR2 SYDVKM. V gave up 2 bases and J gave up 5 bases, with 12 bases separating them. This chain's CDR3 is CASSLDHSTTGELFF. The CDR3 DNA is TGTGCCAGCAGTTTAGATCACTCCACTACCGGGGAGCTGTTTTTT.

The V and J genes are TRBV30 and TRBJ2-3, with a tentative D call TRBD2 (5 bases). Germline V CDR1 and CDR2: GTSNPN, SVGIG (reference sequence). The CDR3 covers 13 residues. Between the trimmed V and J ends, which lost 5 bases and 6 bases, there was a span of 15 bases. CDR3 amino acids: CAWGNLGLDTQYF. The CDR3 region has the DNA TGTGCCTGGGGAAACCTTGGACTCGATACGCAGTATTTT. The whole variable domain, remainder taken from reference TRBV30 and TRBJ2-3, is SQTIHQWPATLVQPVGSPLSLECTVEGTSNPNLYWYRQAAGRGLQLLFYSVGIGQISSEVPQNLSASRPQDRQFILSSKKLLLSDSGFYLCAWGNLGLDTQYFGPGTRLTVL.

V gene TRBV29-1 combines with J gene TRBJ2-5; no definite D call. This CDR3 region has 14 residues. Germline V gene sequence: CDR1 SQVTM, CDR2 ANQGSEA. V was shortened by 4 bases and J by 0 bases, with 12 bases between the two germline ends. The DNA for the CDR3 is TGCAGCGTTGGTTACATCCGGTACCAAGAGACCCAGTACTTC. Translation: CSVGYIRYQETQYF.

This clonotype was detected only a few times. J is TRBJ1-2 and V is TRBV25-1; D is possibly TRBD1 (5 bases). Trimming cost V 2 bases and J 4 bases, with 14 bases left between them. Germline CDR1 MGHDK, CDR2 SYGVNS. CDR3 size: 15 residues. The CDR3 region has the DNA TGTGCCAGCAGTGAACGGCAGGGAGAGGCCTATGGCTACACCTTC. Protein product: CASSERQGEAYGYTF.

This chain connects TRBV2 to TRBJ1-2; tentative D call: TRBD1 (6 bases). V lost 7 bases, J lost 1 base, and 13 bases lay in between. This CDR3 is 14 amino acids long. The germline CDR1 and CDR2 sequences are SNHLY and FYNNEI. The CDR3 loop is CASIGGDLNYGYTF. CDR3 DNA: TGTGCCAGCATCGGGGGCGACCTTAACTATGGCTACACCTTC. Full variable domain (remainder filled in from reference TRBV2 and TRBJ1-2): EPEVTQTPSHQVTQMGQEVILRCVPISNHLYFYWYRQILGQKVEFLVSFYNNEISEKSEIFDDQFSVERPDGSNFTLKIRSTKLEDSAMYFCASIGGDLNYGYTFGSGTRLTVV.

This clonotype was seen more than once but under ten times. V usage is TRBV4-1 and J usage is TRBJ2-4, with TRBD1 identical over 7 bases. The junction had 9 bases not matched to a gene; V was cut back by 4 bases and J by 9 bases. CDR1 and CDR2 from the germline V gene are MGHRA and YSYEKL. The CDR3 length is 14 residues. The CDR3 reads CASSPRQGEGIQYF. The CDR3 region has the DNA TGCGCCAGCAGCCCTCGACAGGGTGAGGGCATTCAGTACTTC.

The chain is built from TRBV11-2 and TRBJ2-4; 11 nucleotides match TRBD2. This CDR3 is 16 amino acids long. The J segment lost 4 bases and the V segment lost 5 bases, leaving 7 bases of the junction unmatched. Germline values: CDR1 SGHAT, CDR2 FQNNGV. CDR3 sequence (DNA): TGTGCCAGCAGCCCCACGGGACTAGCGGAAAAAAACATTCAGTACTTC. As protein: CASSPTGLAEKNIQYF.

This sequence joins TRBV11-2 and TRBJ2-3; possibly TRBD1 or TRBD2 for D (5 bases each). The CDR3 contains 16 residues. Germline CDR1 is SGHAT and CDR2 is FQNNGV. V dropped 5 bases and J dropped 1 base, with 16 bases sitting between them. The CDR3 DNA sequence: TGTGCCAGCAGCCAAAGAGGGGCAATGGGCACAGATACGCAGTATTTT. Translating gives CASSQRGAMGTDTQYF.

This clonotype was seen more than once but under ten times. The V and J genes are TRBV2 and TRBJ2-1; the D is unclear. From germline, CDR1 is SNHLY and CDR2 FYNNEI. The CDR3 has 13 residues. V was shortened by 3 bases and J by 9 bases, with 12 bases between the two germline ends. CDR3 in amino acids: CASSENPNPEQFF. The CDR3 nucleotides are TGTGCCAGCAGTGAGAATCCAAACCCTGAGCAGTTCTTC.